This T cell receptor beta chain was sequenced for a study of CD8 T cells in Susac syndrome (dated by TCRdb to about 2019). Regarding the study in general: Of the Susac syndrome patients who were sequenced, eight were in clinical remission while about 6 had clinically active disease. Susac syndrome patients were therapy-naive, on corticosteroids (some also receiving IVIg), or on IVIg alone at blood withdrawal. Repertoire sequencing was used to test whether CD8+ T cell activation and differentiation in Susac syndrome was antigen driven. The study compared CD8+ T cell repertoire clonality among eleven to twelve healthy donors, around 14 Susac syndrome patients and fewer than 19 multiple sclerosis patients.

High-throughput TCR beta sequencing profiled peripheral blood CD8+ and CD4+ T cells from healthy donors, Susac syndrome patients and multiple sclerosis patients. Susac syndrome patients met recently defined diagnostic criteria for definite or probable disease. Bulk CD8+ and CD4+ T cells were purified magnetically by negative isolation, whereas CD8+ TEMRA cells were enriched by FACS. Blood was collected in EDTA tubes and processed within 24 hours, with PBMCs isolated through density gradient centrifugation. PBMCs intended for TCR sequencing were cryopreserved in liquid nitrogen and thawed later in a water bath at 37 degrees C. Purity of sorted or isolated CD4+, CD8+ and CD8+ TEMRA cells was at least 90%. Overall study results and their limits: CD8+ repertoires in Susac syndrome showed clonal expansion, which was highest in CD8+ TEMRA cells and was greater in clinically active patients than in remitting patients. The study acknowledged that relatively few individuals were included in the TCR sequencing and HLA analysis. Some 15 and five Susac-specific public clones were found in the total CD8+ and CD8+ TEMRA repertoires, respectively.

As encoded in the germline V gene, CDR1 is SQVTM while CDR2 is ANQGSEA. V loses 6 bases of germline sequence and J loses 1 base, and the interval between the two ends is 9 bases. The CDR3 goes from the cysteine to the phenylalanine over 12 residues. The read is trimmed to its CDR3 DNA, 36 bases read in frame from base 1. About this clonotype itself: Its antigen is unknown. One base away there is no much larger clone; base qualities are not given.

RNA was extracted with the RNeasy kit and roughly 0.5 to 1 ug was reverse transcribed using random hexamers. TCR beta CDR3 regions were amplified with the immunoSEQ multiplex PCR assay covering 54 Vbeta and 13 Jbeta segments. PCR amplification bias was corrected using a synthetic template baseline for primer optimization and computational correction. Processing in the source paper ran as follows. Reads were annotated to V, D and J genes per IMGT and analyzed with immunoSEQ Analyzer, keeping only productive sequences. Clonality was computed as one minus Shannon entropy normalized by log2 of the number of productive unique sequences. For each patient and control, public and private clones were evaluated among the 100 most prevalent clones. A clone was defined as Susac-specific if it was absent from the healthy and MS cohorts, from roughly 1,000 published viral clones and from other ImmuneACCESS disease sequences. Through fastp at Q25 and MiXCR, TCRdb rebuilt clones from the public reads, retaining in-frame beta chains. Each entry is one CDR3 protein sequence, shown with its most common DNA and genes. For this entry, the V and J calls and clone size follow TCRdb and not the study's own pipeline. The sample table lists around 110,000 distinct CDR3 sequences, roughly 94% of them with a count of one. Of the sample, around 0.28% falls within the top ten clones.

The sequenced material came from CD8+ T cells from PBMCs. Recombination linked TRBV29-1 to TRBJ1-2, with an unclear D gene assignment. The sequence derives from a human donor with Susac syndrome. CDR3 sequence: CSVSPGNYGYTF. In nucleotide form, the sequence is TGCAGCGTCTCTCCCGGTAACTATGGCTACACCTTC. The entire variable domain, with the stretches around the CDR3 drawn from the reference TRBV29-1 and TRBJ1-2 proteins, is SAVISQKPSRDICQRGTSLTIQCQVDSQVTMMFWYRQQPGQSLTLIATANQGSEATYESGFVIDKFPISRPNLTFSTLTVSNMSPEDSSIYLCSVSPGNYGYTFGSGTRLTVV.